The present entry profiles one TCR beta chain with its context. This entry is derived from a study of T cell responses to AZD1222 COVID-19 vaccine. V dropped 2 bases and J dropped 6; count of bases not matched to a gene: 12. Germline CDR1 reads KGHSH; CDR2 reads LQKENI. This CDR3 is built from 17 residues. This table comes from immunoSEQ multiplex PCR, and its TCRdb copy is limited to in-frame clones, with some not included. The sample contains some 110,000 clones, about 86% of which appear only once. The starting material was peripheral blood, obtained 28 days after the second AZD1222 dose. The sequence was obtained from an adult who received the AZD1222 COVID-19 vaccine. The chain combines TRBV18 with TRBJ2-3, with 9 bases aligning to TRBD2. CDR3 in amino acids: CASSPASGRGGHDTQYF. Here the CDR3 DNA reads TGTGCCAGCTCACCAGCGTCCGGGCGGGGGGGCCACGATACGCAGTATTTT.